This section outlines one T cell receptor (beta chain) sequence together with its context. The antigen is unknown. Data came from immunoSEQ multiplex PCR; TCRdb stores just in-frame clones and leaves some out. This table holds some 1.5 million clones, approximately 96% found once. From germline, CDR1 is SGDLS and CDR2 YYNGEE. This CDR3 comprises 16 residues. Trimming cost V 4 bases and J 6 bases; bases outside gene matches: 12. CD4+ cells yielded CD45RA+ naive and CD45RA-negative memory subsets. The sample is drawn from a study of shared clonotypes between healthy human individuals. Broader study findings: Relative to clonotypes present in all four donors, those not shared had lower generation probabilities.

The rearrangement links TRBV9 to TRBJ2-1, with 8 bases matching TRBD2. This sequence was found in a man in his thirties or forties in good health. The material sequenced was naive CD4+ T cells sorted from blood. Subset reported: CD45RA+ positively selected. CDR3 DNA: TGTGCCAGCAGCTACCGAGCGGGAGTGGGGTCCAATGAGCAGTTCTTC. This encodes CASSYRAGVGSNEQFF.